This T cell receptor beta chain appears in the sequencing data of a study of blood T cell repertoires in COVID-19. Overall study: Samples of COVID-19 (acute and convalescent) were obtained from the United States, Italy and Spain. The cDNA or gDNA used as material had been derived from T cells, B-cell-depleted T cells, or PBMCs.

CDR3 length: 14 residues. The protocol was immunoSEQ multiplex PCR, while the TCRdb copy is restricted to in-frame clones and leaves out a portion. The sample consists of about 160,000 clones, around 86% of them appearing once. The V gene is TRBV21-1, the J gene TRBJ1-6; TRBD1 reflects the table's D call only, with no check against the DNA. TRBV21-1 is given as a pseudogene. The sequenced material came from peripheral blood. The TCR originated in a man in his sixties or seventies with acute or convalescent COVID-19. CDR3: CASSVDRVPSPLHF. As DNA, the CDR3 is TGTGCCAGCAGCGTAGACAGGGTTCCTTCACCCCTCCACTTT.